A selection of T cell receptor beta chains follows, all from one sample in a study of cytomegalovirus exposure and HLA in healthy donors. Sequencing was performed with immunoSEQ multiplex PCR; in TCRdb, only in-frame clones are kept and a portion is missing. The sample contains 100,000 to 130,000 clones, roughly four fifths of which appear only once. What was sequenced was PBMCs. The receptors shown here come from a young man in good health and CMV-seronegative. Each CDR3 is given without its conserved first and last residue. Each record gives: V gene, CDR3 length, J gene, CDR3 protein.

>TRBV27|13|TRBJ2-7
ASRRPGQGMGEQY
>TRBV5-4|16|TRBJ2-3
ASSLGGGSRLSTDTQY
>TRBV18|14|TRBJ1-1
ASSYGQGALNTEAF
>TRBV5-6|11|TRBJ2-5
ASSGTGWETQY
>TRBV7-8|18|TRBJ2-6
ASSFLWELLSGSGANVLT
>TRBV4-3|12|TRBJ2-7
ASSQDQGWSEQY
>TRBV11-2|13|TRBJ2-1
ASSFLTQGNNEQF
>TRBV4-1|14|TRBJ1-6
ASSQDAGTGHSPLH
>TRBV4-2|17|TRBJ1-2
ASSQDLAQGDIIPYGYT
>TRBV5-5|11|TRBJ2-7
ASSFRDREKQY
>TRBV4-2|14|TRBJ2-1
ASSQELGQGDNEQF
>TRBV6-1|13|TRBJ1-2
ASSEVGTGSYGYT
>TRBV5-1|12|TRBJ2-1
ASRGTISYNEQF
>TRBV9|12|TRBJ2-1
ASSVGGRTQEQF
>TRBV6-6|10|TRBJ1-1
ASSSIQGEAF
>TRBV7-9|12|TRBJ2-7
ASSLAGRGLEQY
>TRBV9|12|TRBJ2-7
ASTRGTATYEQY
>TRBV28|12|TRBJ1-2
ASRIYRDNYGYT
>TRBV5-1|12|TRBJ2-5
ASSRQGARETQY
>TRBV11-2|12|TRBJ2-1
ASSSTGPFNEQF
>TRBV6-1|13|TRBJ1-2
ASRVGQGLGYGYP
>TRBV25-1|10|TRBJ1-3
ASTGAGNTIY
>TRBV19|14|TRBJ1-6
ASSEPGLLRDSPLH
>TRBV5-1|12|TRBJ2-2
ASSLVSNTGELF
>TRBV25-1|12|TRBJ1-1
ASSGQGWDTEAF
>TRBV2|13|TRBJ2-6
ASMRGGSGANVLT
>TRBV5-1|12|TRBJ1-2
ASSSEGPFYGYT
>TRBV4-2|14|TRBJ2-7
ASSQDGTSGGYEQY
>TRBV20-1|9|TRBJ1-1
SARGDRGAF
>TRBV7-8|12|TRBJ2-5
ASSFKGRGETQY
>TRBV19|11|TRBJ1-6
ASTDRYNSPLH
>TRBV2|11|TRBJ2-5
ASRPSNRETQY
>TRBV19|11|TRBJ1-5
ASSIGPYQPQH
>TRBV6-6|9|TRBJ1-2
ASTSGYGYT
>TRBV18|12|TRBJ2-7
ASSPRRDSYEQY
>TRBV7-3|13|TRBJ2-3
ASSLGQGSTDTQY
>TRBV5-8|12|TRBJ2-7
ASSSQGATGEQY
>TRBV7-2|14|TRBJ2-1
ASSSAPSGAYNEQF
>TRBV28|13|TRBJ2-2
ASSWRPLHTGELF
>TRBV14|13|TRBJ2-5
ASSRGGRGQETQY
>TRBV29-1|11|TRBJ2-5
SVGPGLQETQY
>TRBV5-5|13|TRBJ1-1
ASSKRTASGTEAF
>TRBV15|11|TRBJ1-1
ATSRGGMAEAF
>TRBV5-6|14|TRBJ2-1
ASSPYGTSRYNEQF
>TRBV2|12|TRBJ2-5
ASSRGLAEETQY
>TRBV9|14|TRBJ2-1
ASSGYGGDSYNEQF
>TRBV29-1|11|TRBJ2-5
SVYAGGLGTQY
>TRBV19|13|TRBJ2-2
ASINRGANTGELF
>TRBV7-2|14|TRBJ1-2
ASSLRQGGYNYGYT
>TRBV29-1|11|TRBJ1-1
SVAGVLNTEAF
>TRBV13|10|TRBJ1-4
ASSFTGGRFS
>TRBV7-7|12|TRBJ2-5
ASSSGGAAETQY
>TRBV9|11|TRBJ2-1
ASSVQAYNEQF
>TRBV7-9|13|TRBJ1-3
ASSLGQGVINTIY
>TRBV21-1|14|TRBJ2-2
ASSLQGVANTGELF
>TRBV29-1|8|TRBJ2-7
SAPGNEQY